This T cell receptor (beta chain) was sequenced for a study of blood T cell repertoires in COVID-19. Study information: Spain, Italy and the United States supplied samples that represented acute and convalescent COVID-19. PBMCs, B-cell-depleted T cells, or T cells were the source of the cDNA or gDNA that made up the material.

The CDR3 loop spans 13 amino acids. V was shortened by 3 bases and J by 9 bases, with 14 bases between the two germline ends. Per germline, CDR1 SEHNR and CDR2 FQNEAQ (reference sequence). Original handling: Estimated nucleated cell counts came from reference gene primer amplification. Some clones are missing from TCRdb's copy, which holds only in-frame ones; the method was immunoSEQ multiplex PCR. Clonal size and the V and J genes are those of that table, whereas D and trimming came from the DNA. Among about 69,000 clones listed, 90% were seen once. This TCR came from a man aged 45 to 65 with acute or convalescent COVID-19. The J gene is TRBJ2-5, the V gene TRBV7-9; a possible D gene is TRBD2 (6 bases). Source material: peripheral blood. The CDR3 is CASSFSDYTPQYF. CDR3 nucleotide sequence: TGTGCCAGCAGCTTCTCGGACTACACACCCCAGTACTTC.